Listed below are T cell receptor beta chains from one sample, sequenced in a study of CD8+ T cells in alopecia areata. Repertoires were generated with immunoSEQ multiplex PCR, while TCRdb's copy carries only in-frame clones and drops some. The sample yields some 190,000 clones, around 60% seen once. Specimen: CD4+ T cells sorted from blood, collected at approximately week 50, from a patient treated with tofacitinib. Receptors were obtained from a human donor with alopecia areata. CDR3s include the opening cysteine and the closing phenylalanine or tryptophan. Fields, in order: clone size, V gene, D gene, J gene, CDR3 protein, CDR3 DNA. The D gene is left open where the match is weak. Where a row states a size, it is once, few, many or the class of an expanded clone; other rows omit it.

-	TRBV6-6	-	TRBJ2-7	CASSERHEQYF	TGTGCCAGCAGCGAAAGGCACGAGCAGTACTTC
-	TRBV30	-	TRBJ2-1	CAWSVENEQFF	TGTGCCTGGAGTGTGGAGAATGAGCAGTTCTTC
-	TRBV27	-	TRBJ1-1	CASSFGRQMNTEAFF	TGTGCCAGCAGTTTCGGCAGGCAGATGAACACTGAAGCTTTCTTT
-	TRBV29-1	-	TRBJ2-3	CSVLALVKGTDTQYF	TGCAGCGTTCTTGCTTTGGTGAAGGGCACAGATACGCAGTATTTT
-	TRBV30	-	TRBJ1-2	CAWSGMGQVYGYTF	TGTGCCTGGAGTGGTATGGGGCAGGTCTATGGCTACACCTTC
once	TRBV20-1	-	TRBJ1-1	CSAAAGTEAFF	TGCAGTGCAGCCGCGGGCACTGAAGCTTTCTTT
few	TRBV11-2	-	TRBJ2-7	CASSKTDYEQYF	TGTGCCAGCAGTAAGACAGACTACGAGCAGTACTTC
few	TRBV6-5	TRBD1	TRBJ1-5	CASRGTVGQPQHF	TGTGCCAGCAGAGGGACAGTAGGACAGCCCCAGCATTTT
few	TRBV7-2	TRBD1	TRBJ2-7	CASSSRDRGHHEQYF	TGTGCCAGCAGCTCCCGGGACAGGGGGCACCACGAGCAGTACTTC
-	TRBV29-1	-	TRBJ1-1	CSVLGPAAILNTEAFF	TGCAGCGTTTTGGGGCCCGCCGCGATATTGAACACTGAAGCTTTCTTT
-	TRBV5-6	TRBD1	TRBJ2-7	CASSVGQGSYEQYF	TGTGCCAGCAGCGTAGGACAGGGGAGCTACGAGCAGTACTTC
-	TRBV9	-	TRBJ1-4	CASSVGMDSGEKLFF	TGTGCCAGCAGCGTAGGAATGGATAGCGGTGAAAAACTGTTTTTT
-	TRBV5-1	TRBD1	TRBJ2-3	CASSQGQGGSTDTQYF	TGCGCCAGCAGCCAAGGACAGGGAGGAAGCACAGATACGCAGTATTTT
-	TRBV7-9	-	TRBJ2-2	CASSPQGFVGELFF	TGTGCCAGCAGCCCTCAGGGGTTCGTCGGGGAGCTGTTTTTT
-	TRBV18	-	TRBJ2-7	CASSPIRGYEQYF	TGTGCCAGCTCACCAATTAGGGGGTACGAGCAGTACTTC
-	TRBV5-4	-	TRBJ1-2	CASSPTRGGYTF	TGTGCCAGCAGTCCCACAAGGGGCGGCTACACCTTC
-	TRBV15	TRBD1	TRBJ1-1	CATSRTGLTEAFF	TGTGCCACCAGCAGGACAGGGCTCACTGAAGCTTTCTTT
-	TRBV7-2	TRBD2	TRBJ2-3	CASRERGGRSDTQYF	TGTGCCAGCAGAGAGCGGGGGGGCCGATCAGATACGCAGTATTTT
few	TRBV19	TRBD2	TRBJ2-3	CASSPSRGGTDTQYF	TGTGCCAGTAGTCCCAGCCGGGGGGGCACAGATACGCAGTATTTT
-	TRBV5-1	-	TRBJ2-3	CASRRTDTQYF	TGCGCCAGCAGGCGCACAGATACGCAGTATTTT
few	TRBV7-9	-	TRBJ1-2	CASSLEAPSGYTF	TGTGCCAGCAGCTTAGAAGCTCCTTCCGGCTACACCTTC
-	TRBV9	-	TRBJ2-3	CASSVGRGPNTDTQYF	TGTGCCAGCAGCGTTGGGCGGGGGCCAAACACAGATACGCAGTATTTT
-	TRBV19	-	TRBJ2-6	CASISNSGANVLTF	TGTGCCAGTATTAGCAACTCTGGGGCCAACGTCCTGACTTTC
once	TRBV29-1	-	TRBJ1-1	CSVQRGSMNTEAFF	TGCAGCGTTCAGCGCGGATCCATGAACACTGAAGCTTTCTTT
-	TRBV7-3	-	TRBJ2-4	CASSLTGGLPGNIQYF	TGTGCCAGCAGCTTAACTGGGGGACTCCCGGGAAACATTCAGTACTTC
few	TRBV7-8	-	TRBJ2-7	CASSLFDLSYEQYF	TGTGCCAGCAGCTTATTCGACCTTTCCTACGAGCAGTACTTC
-	TRBV10-3	-	TRBJ2-3	CASYAGGGDTQYF	TGTGCCAGTTACGCCGGGGGCGGAGATACGCAGTATTTT
-	TRBV7-6	-	TRBJ1-6	CASSLDRPGRRTYNSPLHF	TGTGCCAGCAGCTTAGATCGCCCAGGTAGAAGAACCTATAATTCACCCCTCCACTTT
once	TRBV10-2	-	TRBJ2-1	CASRVAHEQFF	TGCGCCAGCAGGGTAGCCCATGAGCAGTTCTTC
few	TRBV23-1	-	TRBJ1-2	CASSQPERAGQKGYTF	TGCGCCAGCAGTCAACCCGAGAGGGCAGGACAGAAAGGCTACACCTTC
few	TRBV29-1	-	TRBJ1-2	CSVDGRRPPLYGYTF	TGCAGCGTTGACGGTCGGAGACCTCCTCTCTATGGCTACACCTTC
few	TRBV25-1	-	TRBJ1-1	CASSETVMNTEAFF	TGTGCCAGCAGTGAAACTGTCATGAACACTGAAGCTTTCTTT
-	TRBV7-6	-	TRBJ2-3	CASSNTTRVFTQYF	TGTGCCAGCAGCAATACCACACGGGTGTTCACGCAGTATTTT
-	TRBV30	-	TRBJ1-5	CAWSSDPGQPQHF	TGTGCCTGGAGCTCGGACCCAGGTCAGCCCCAGCATTTT
-	TRBV15	-	TRBJ2-3	CATSRDGASTDTQYF	TGTGCCACCAGCAGAGATGGGGCTAGCACAGATACGCAGTATTTT
few	TRBV7-2	TRBD2	TRBJ2-2	CASTGRGALPGELFF	TGTGCCAGTACTGGGCGGGGGGCACTCCCCGGGGAGCTGTTTTTT
-	TRBV30	-	TRBJ2-2	CAWSGLVRGTGELFF	TGTGCCTGGAGTGGACTAGTCCGAGGCACCGGGGAGCTGTTTTTT
-	TRBV4-3	-	TRBJ2-7	CASSRGLSYEQYF	TGCGCCAGCAGCCGAGGACTTTCCTACGAGCAGTACTTC
-	TRBV7-3	-	TRBJ2-3	CASSPTGTSTDTQYF	TGTGCCAGCAGCCCGACAGGGACTAGCACAGATACGCAGTATTTT
-	TRBV11-2	TRBD1	TRBJ2-7	CASSLKTGNYEQYF	TGTGCCAGCAGCTTAAAGACAGGGAACTACGAGCAGTACTTC